This T cell receptor (beta chain) emerged from a study of beta chain features in type 1 diabetes. The whole isolated RNA underwent reverse transcription, so sequencing captured expressed TCRB transcripts. Some clones are missing from TCRdb's copy, which holds only in-frame ones; the method was immunoSEQ multiplex PCR. The sample consists of just over 450,000 clones, roughly 31% of them appearing once. Concerning this clone itself: What it binds is not known.

The CDR3 loop spans 15 amino acids. The germline V gene encodes CDR1 SSHAT and CDR2 FNYEAQ (reference sequence). V dropped 5 bases and J dropped 6; count of bases not matched to a gene: 8. Blood was collected once per donor into heparin, averaging around 120 mL. Overall study results and limits: TCRB CDR3 length was moderately but significantly reduced in all four CD4+ subsets of Type 1 diabetes patients. Researchers cautioned that cDNA sequencing could over-represent cells with high TCR expression.

The sample consisted of naive CD4+ T cells from blood. The sequence came from a man in his late teens or twenties in good health. V usage is TRBV7-7 and J usage is TRBJ2-1, with 9 bases matching TRBD2. The CDR3 loop reads CASSVFSGSANEQFF. The CDR3 DNA is TGTGCCAGCAGCGTCTTTAGCGGGAGCGCCAATGAGCAGTTCTTC.